The entry below describes one T cell receptor (beta chain). Its binding antigen is unknown. No base-level quality is on record; no much larger clone is a single base apart. This sample stems from a study of T cell responses to AZD1222 COVID-19 vaccine (dated by TCRdb to the early 2020s). A note on the overall study: Because spike-specific TCR depth and breadth did not differ between the two schedules, AZD1222 recipients who got a second dose at roughly 4 weeks were pooled with those who got a second dose at roughly 12 weeks. TCR sequencing covered fewer than 250 trial participants: 200 to 220 given two doses of AZD1222 and some 25 given two doses of MenACWY control vaccine. Trial participants were enrolled by age into 18-55, 56-69 and 70-plus year subgroups, with 148, 28 and 57 TCR-sequenced participants respectively. The study at large found these results: Participants were mostly white British, with more females than males. The authors suggested clonal diversity may have been underestimated. Conclusions about previously exposed vaccinees were limited because only a handful of AZD1222 recipients were SARS-CoV-2 seropositive at baseline. Because no samples from the day 14 peak response were available, repertoires could be characterized only after the peak T cell response. Spike-specific TCR breadth and depth rose significantly after two AZD1222 doses compared with day 0 and with MenACWY recipients. In the small 56-69-year group, the increase in depth fell short of significance, most likely because of low power. Epitopes outside the regions mutated in the B.1.351 and B.1.1.7 variants were reportedly recognized by nearly half of the unique spike-specific TCRs. CD4 TCRs associated with the vaccine covered the entire spike protein, and the dominant responses were in regions 160-218 and 743-854.

The CDR3 regions of human TCRbeta chains were subjected to immunosequencing. The study's processing was this. Repertoire TCRs were matched against a reference library of SARS-CoV-2-specific TCRs generated with the MIRA antigen-specificity platform. Breadth meant the fraction of unique TCRs that were SARS-CoV-2-associated, whereas depth meant the fraction of total T cells that were SARS-CoV-2-associated. Each spike-specific TCR was assigned to its reactive spike region and to a CD4 or CD8 class using the MIRA data. Log10-transformed breadth and depth values were compared by one-way ANOVA with Sidak's multiple comparisons tests. TCRdb carries this immuneACCESS record with in-frame sequences only. Its versions omit some clonotypes, under half of them owing to an unresolved V gene in the studies checked, with the rest unexplained. The V and J calls and the clone size are those of that table, but D and trimming were determined from the DNA. A total of some 130,000 clones appear in this sample, approximately 90% of them only once. The top ten constitute approximately 1.6% of the sample.

The time point label on this specimen signifies: baseline before first vaccination. The vaccinee samples were drawn from two UK trials, COV001 and COV002, one of which was a single-blind randomized controlled phase 2/3 trial testing AZD1222 (ChAdOx1 nCoV-19) in healthy adults. For TCRbeta chain sequencing, PBMC samples from trial participants were taken at day 0 and at day 28 after the second dose. Here the sequenced sample was peripheral blood, taken on day 0 of AZD1222 vaccination. This clonotype was sampled from an adult in good health.

At the DNA level, the sequence is TGTGCCAGCAGCTCCCGTCTGAGCTCCTACAATGAGCAGTTCTTC. It codes for CASSSRLSSYNEQFF. The sequence links TRBV7-8 to TRBJ2-1; no confident D gene assignment can be made. CDR1 is given as SGHVS and CDR2 as FQNEAQ, both from the germline V gene. The CDR3 spans 15 residues, from the cysteine through the phenylalanine. CDR3 DNA is the only sequence kept; it has 45 bases, read in frame from the first base. The trim is 4 bases for V and 0 bases for J, with a gap of 10 bases between the germline ends.